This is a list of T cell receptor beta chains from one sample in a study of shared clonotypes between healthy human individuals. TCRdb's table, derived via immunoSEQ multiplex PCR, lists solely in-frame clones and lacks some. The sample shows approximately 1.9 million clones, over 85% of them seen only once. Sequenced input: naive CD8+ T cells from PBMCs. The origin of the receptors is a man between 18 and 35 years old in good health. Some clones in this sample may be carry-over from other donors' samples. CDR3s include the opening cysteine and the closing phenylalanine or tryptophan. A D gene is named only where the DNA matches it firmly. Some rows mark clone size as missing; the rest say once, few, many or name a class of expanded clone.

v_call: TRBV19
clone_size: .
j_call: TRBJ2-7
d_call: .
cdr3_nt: TGTGCCAGTAGTAGCCTCGGACAGTCCCATTTGTACGAGCAGTACTTC
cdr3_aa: CASSSLGQSHLYEQYF

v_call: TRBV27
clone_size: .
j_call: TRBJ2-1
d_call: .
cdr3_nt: TGTGCCAGCAGGGTGAGCCGTAGCTCCTACAATGAGCAGTTCTTC
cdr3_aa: CASRVSRSSYNEQFF

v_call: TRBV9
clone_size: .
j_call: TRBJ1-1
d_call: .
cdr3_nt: TGTGCCAGCAGCGTAGAAGGTGGGAACACTGAAGCTTTCTTT
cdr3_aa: CASSVEGGNTEAFF

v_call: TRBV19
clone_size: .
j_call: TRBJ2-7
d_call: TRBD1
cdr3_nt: TGTGCCAGTAGTTGGACAGGGGGTTTCTACGAGCAGTACTTC
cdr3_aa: CASSWTGGFYEQYF

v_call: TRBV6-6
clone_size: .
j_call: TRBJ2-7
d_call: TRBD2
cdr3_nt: TGTGCCAGCACCTCCGGGACTAGTTTCTACGAGCAGTACTTC
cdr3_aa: CASTSGTSFYEQYF

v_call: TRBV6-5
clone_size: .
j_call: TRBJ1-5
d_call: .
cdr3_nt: TGTGCCACCTCTAAGGCGGGGGATCAGCCCCAGCATTTT
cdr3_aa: CATSKAGDQPQHF

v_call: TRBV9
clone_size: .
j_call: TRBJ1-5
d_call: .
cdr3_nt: TGTGCCAGCAGCGTAGGTGGGGGTTTGTTTCAGCCCCAGCATTTT
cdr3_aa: CASSVGGGLFQPQHF

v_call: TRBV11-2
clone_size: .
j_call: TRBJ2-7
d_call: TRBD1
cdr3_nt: TGTGCCAGCAGCGGCCGGGACAGAGACTCCTACGAGCAGTACTTC
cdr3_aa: CASSGRDRDSYEQYF

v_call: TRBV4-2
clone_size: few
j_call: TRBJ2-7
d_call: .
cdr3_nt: TGTGCCAGCAGCCAAGGTGCCGGATCCTACGAGCAGTACTTC
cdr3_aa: CASSQGAGSYEQYF

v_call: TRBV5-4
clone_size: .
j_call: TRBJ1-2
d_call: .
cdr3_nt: TGTGCCAGCAGCTTGGATGTCTCCTTAGGGGATGGCTACACCTTC
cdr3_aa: CASSLDVSLGDGYTF

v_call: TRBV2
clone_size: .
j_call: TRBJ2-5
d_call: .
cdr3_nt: TGTGCCAGCAGTGAAGGTAGATCTACTCAAGAGACCCAGTACTTC
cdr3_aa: CASSEGRSTQETQYF

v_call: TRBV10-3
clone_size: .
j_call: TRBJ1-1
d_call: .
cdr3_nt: TGTGCCATCAGTGGCAGGAGGGGAGTAGGTGAAGCTTTCTTT
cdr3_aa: CAISGRRGVGEAFF

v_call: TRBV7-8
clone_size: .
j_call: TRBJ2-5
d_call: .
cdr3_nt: TGTGCCAGCAGCTCCCCAGGGGGGGAAGGGACCCAGTACTTC
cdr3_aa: CASSSPGGEGTQYF

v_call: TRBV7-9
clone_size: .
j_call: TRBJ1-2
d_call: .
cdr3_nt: TGTGCCAGCAGAGCGGACTCTGAAACTAACTATGGCTACACCTTC
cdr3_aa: CASRADSETNYGYTF

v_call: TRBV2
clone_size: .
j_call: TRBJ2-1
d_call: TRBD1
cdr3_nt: TGTGCCAGCAGTTCCCCCGGGACAGGGTTCTACAATGAGCAGTTCTTC
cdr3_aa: CASSSPGTGFYNEQFF

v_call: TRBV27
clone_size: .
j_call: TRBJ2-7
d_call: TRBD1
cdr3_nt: TGTGCCAGCAGTTTATCGGCCGGGACAGGGAACTACGAGCAGTACTTC
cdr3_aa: CASSLSAGTGNYEQYF

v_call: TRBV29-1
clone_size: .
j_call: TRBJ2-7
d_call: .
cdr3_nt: TGCAGCGTTGTAGGACGGGGGGCCCGATACGAGCAGTACTTC
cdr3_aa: CSVVGRGARYEQYF

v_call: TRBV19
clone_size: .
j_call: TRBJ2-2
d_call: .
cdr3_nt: TGTGCCAGTAGTAACCACAGGGCCCCAAACACCGGGGAGCTGTTTTTT
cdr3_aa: CASSNHRAPNTGELFF

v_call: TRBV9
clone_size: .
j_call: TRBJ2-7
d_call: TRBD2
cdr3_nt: TGTGCCAGCAGCCCGAGACTAGCGGGAGTTGGCGAGCAGTACTTC
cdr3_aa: CASSPRLAGVGEQYF

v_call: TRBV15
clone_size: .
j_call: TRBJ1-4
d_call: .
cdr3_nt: TGTGCCACCAGCCCAGCAACTAATGAAAAACTGTTTTTT
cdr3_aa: CATSPATNEKLFF

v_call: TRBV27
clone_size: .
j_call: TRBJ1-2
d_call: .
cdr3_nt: TGTGCCAGCAGTTTATATCCGAGTAACTATGGCTACACCTTC
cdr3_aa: CASSLYPSNYGYTF

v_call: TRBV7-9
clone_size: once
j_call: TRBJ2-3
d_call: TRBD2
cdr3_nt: TGTGCCAGCAGCGATACTAGCGGGAGGCGCACAGATACGCAGTATTTT
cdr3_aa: CASSDTSGRRTDTQYF

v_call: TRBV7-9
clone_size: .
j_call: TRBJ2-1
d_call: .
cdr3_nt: TGTGCCAGCAGCTCGTCACCCGGGACATACAATGAGCAGTTCTTC
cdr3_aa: CASSSSPGTYNEQFF